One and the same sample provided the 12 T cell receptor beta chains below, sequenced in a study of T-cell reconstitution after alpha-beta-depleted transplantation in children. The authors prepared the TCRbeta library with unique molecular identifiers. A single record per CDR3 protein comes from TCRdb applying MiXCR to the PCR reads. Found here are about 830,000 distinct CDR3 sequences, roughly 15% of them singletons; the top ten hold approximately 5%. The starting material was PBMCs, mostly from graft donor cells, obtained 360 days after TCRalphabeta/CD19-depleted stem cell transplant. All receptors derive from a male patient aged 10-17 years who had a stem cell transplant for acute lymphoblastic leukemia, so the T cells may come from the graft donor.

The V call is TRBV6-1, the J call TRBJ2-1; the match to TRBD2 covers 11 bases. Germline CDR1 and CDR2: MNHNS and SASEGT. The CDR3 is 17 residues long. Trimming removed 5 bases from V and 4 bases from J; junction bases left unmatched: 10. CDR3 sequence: CASSPGLAGIAYNEQFF. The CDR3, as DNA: TGTGCCAGCAGTCCTGGACTAGCGGGCATTGCATACAATGAGCAGTTCTTC.

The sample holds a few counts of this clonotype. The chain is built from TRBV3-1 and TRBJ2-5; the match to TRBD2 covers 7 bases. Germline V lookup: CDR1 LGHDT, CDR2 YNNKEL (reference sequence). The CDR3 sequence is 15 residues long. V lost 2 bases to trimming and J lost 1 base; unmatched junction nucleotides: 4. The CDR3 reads CASSQSPSGQETQYF. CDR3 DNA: TGTGCCAGCAGCCAATCCCCTAGCGGCCAAGAGACCCAGTACTTC.

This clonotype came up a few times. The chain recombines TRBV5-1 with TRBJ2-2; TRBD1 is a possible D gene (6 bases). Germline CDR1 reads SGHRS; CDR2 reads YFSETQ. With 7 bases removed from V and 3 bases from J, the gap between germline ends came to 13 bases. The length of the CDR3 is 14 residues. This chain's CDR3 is CASSPKGDTGELFF. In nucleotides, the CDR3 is TGCGCCAGCTCCCCCAAGGGGGACACCGGGGAGCTGTTTTTT.

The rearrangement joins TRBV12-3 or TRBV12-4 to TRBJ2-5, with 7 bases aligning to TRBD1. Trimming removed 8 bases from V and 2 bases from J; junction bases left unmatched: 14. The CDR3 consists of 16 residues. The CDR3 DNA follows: TGTGCCAGCCGCCCACACAGGGGATCGGGGCAAGAGACCCAGTACTTC. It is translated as CASRPHRGSGQETQYF.

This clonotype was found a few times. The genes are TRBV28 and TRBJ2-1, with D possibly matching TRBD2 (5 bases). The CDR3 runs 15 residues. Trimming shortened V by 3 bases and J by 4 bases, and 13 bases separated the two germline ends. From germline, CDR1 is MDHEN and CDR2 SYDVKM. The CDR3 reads CASSLSGHVYNEQFF. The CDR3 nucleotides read TGTGCCAGCAGTTTGAGCGGCCACGTGTACAATGAGCAGTTCTTC.

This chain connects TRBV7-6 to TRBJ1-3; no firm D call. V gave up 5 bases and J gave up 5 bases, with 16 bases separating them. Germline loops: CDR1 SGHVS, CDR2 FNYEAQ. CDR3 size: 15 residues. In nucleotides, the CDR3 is TGTGCCAGCAGCCCTTCCAGGCGGAGAAGAAACACCATATATTTT. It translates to CASSPSRRRRNTIYF.

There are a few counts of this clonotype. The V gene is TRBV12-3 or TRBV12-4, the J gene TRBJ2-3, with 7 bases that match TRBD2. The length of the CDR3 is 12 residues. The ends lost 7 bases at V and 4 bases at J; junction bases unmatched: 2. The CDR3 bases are TGTGCCAGCAAAGCGGGATCAGATACGCAGTATTTT. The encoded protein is CASKAGSDTQYF.

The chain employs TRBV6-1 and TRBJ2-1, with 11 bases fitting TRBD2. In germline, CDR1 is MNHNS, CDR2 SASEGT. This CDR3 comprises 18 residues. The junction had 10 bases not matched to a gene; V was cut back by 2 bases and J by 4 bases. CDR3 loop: CASSERVAGGPRYNEQFF. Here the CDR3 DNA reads TGTGCCAGCAGTGAACGGGTAGCGGGAGGGCCTAGGTACAATGAGCAGTTCTTC.

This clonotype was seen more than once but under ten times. CDR3 amino acids: CASNSLGHYEQYF. The CDR3 DNA reads as TGTGCCAGCAATAGTCTGGGCCACTACGAGCAGTACTTC. V gene TRBV7-2 combines with J gene TRBJ2-7, with D unclear. The CDR3 is made up of 13 amino acids. The V gene's germline CDR1 is SGHTA and CDR2 FQGNSA. The ends were cut back, 7 bases at V and 3 bases at J, with 13 bases in the middle.

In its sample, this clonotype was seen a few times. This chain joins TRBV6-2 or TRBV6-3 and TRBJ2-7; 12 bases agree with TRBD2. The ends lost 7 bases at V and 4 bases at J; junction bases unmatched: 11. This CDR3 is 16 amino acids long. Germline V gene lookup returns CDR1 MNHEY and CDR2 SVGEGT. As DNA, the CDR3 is TGTGCCAGCACCCCACGCTCACTAGCGGGAGGATACGAGCAGTACTTC. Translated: CASTPRSLAGGYEQYF.

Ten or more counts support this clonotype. CDR3 region: CSAALALDEQFF. CDR3 DNA: TGCAGTGCTGCTCTAGCGTTGGATGAGCAGTTCTTC. The chain uses TRBV20-1 and TRBJ2-1; D is possibly TRBD2 (6 bases). Germline CDR1 and CDR2: DFQATT and SNEGSKA (reference sequence). The CDR3 contains 12 residues. Trimming took off 5 bases at V and 8 bases at J, with 13 bases between the two ends.

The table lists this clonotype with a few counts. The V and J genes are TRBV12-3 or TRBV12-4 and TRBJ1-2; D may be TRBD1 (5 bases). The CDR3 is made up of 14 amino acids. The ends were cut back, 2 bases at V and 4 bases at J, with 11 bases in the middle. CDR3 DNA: TGTGCCAGCAGTTTAAACAGGCTGGGCTATGGCTACACCTTC. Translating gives CASSLNRLGYGYTF.